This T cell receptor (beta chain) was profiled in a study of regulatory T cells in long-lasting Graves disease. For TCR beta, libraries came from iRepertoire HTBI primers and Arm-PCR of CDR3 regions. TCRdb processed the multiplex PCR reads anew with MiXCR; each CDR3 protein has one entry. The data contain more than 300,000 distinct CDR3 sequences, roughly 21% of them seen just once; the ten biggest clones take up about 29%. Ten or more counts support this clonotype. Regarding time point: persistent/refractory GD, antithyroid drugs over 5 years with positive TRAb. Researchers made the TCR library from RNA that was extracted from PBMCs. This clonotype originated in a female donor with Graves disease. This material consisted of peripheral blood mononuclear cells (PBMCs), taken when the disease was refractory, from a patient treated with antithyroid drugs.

Here the CDR3 reads CSARDLGGPSGETQYF. As DNA, the CDR3 is TGCAGTGCTAGAGATTTAGGAGGACCCTCCGGAGAGACCCAGTACTTC. J is TRBJ2-5 and V is TRBV20-1, with D tentatively TRBD2 (5 bases). Per germline, CDR1 DFQATT and CDR2 SNEGSKA (reference sequence). The CDR3 sequence is 16 residues long. Trimming removed 0 bases from V and 4 bases from J, with 18 bases in between.